This section outlines one TCR beta chain sequence together with its context. Antigen specificity is unknown. The germline CDR1 and CDR2 sequences are SGDLS and YYNGEE. CDR3 size: 12 residues. The V and J ends lost 0 bases and 6 bases respectively, with 4 bases between them. This sample is part of a study of identical twins. Whole-study results and caveats: Zero-insertion analyses were open to partial confounding by invariant MAIT and iNKT cells.

Each cDNA held unique molecular identifiers, and template switching gave it a universal primer site. From the 5' RACE reads, TCRdb called clonotypes with MiXCR, one entry per CDR3 protein. The sample lists roughly 1,500,000 distinct CDR3 sequences, about 32% occurring once. This TCR was recovered from a newborn girl in good health. What was sequenced was cord blood. The V gene is TRBV9, the J gene TRBJ2-1; D not resolved. The DNA for the CDR3 is TGTGCCAGCAGCGTAGACTCCAATGAGCAGTTCTTC. Encoded protein: CASSVDSNEQFF. Full variable domain (outside the CDR3, taken from reference TRBV9 and TRBJ2-1): DSGVTQTPKHLITATGQRVTLRCSPRSGDLSVYWYQQSLDQGLQFLIQYYNGEERAKGNILERFSAQQFPDLHSELNLSSLELGDSALYFCASSVDSNEQFFGPGTRLTVL.